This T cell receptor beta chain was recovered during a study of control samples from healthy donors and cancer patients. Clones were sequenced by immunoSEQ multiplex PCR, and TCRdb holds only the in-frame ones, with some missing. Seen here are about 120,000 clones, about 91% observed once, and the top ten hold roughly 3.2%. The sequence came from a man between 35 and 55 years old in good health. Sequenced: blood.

The CDR3 DNA reads TGCGCCAGCAGCTCGACAGGAGCGAATGGAAACACCATATATTTT. Protein product: CASSSTGANGNTIYF. The rearrangement joins TRBV5-1 to TRBJ1-3; tentative D call: TRBD1 (6 bases). The germline V and J ends were trimmed by 3 bases and 3 bases, with 13 bases remaining between them. CDR1 and CDR2 from the germline V gene are SGHRS and YFSETQ. This CDR3 comprises 15 residues.